This entry is about one TCR beta chain. The antigen is undetermined. Repertoires were generated with immunoSEQ multiplex PCR, while TCRdb's copy carries only in-frame clones and drops some. The sample consists of around 60,000 clones, about 89% of them appearing once. This record belongs to a study of OX40 agonist ivuxolimab in advanced cancers. Study-wide context: Patient treatment consisted of intravenous ivuxolimab administration every 2 weeks at 0.01 to 10 mg/kg. A history of anti-PD-1, anti-PD-L1 or anti-CTLA-4 therapy was acceptable, and approximately 40% had some.

Study findings and constraints: Among the least clonally expanded were partial responders at 0.1-3.0 mg/kg.

The germline gives CDR1 GTSNPN, CDR2 SVGIG (reference sequence). The CDR3 totals 13 residues. The germline V and J ends were trimmed by 3 bases and 4 bases, with 12 bases remaining between them. The sequence was collected from an adult with an advanced solid tumor such as melanoma, head and neck, liver or kidney cancer. This sample comprised CD4+ or CD8+ T cells sorted from blood, obtained in a trial of the OX40 agonist ivuxolimab. The chain joins TRBV30 to TRBJ1-1; the D is unclear. The CDR3 spells CAWRLTWGTEAFF. The DNA for the CDR3 is TGTGCCTGGAGATTAACGTGGGGCACTGAAGCTTTCTTT. Looking up the rest from reference TRBV30 and TRBJ1-1 gives the full variable domain: SQTIHQWPATLVQPVGSPLSLECTVEGTSNPNLYWYRQAAGRGLQLLFYSVGIGQISSEVPQNLSASRPQDRQFILSSKKLLLSDSGFYLCAWRLTWGTEAFFGQGTRLTVV.